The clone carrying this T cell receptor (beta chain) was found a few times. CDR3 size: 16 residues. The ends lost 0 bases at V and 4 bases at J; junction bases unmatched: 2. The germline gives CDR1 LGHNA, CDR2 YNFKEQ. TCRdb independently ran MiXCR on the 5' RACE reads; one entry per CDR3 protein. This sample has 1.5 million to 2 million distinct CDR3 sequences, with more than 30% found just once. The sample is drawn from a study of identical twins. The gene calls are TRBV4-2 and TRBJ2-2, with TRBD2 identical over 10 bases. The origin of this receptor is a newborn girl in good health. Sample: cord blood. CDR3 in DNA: TGTGCCAGCAGCCAAGAACCTAGCGGGAGCACCGGGGAGCTGTTTTTT. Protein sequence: CASSQEPSGSTGELFF.